This T cell receptor beta chain was identified during a study of cytomegalovirus exposure and HLA in healthy donors. The V end lost 0 bases, the J end lost 2 bases, and 15 bases lay between the germline ends. Germline CDR1 reads SGDLS; CDR2 reads YYNGEE. The CDR3 runs 17 residues. A remark on this clone: What it binds is not known.

Both 60 Vbeta primers and 13 Jbeta primers went into the PCR. Measured with immunoSEQ multiplex PCR; TCRdb has only the in-frame clones, and not every one. Seen here are some 170,000 clones, roughly 76% observed once, and the top ten hold approximately 13%. Study-wide results and caveats: By a later analysis, the bulk of CMV-associated TCR beta chains appeared HLA-restricted.

V is TRBV9 and J is TRBJ1-3, with a possible D match to TRBD1 (5 bases). Sequencing was carried out using PBMCs. The sequence was collected from a woman aged 50 to 60 in good health and CMV-seronegative. This CDR3 is CASSVATAGGAGNTIYF. Written as DNA, the CDR3 is TGTGCCAGCAGCGTAGCTACGGCGGGGGGAGCTGGAAACACCATATATTTT.